The 11 T cell receptor beta chains below all came from one sample that was sequenced in a study of shared clonotypes between healthy human individuals. Clones were read by immunoSEQ multiplex PCR, and TCRdb kept only the in-frame ones, dropping some. This repertoire shows more than 450,000 clones, approximately 79% found once; its top ten account for 10% to 15%. What was sequenced was PBMCs. The source is a middle-aged woman in good health. Some clones in this sample may be carry-over from other donors' samples.

The chain uses TRBV5-1 and TRBJ1-1; D is undetermined. Trimming removed 0 bases at V and 1 base at J, with 10 bases between. Germline CDR1 and CDR2: SGHRS and YFSETQ. The CDR3 spans 15 residues. The CDR3 here is CASSLVSQQNTEAFF. The CDR3 bases are TGCGCCAGCAGCTTGGTAAGTCAGCAGAACACTGAAGCTTTCTTT.

This chain uses TRBV18 with TRBJ1-4; possible D gene TRBD1, 5 bases. Germline CDR1 KGHSH, CDR2 LQKENI. The V gene lost 2 bases and the J gene lost 8 bases, with 21 bases spanning the gap. This CDR3 contains 17 residues. CDR3 DNA: TGTGCCAGCTCACCAATGGGGCCCAGTGGGTTGGTCGAAAAACTGTTTTTT. Translating gives CASSPMGPSGLVEKLFF.

V is TRBV27 and J is TRBJ2-2; TRBD2 agrees at 7 bases. Germline loops: CDR1 MNHEY, CDR2 SMNVEV (reference sequence). V gave up 8 bases and J gave up 3 bases; unmatched junction bases: 6. The CDR3 runs to 14 residues. For the CDR3, the DNA is TGTGCCAGCGGAGCGGGGAGGGACACCGGGGAGCTGTTTTTT. Its translation: CASGAGRDTGELFF.

This clone was seen at least ten times. Other DNA variants within this sample encode the same CDR3. V usage is TRBV6-4 and J usage is TRBJ2-3; D may be TRBD1 (5 bases). The CDR3 consists of 14 residues. Germline assignment: CDR1 MRHNA and CDR2 SNTAGT. The V end lost 0 bases, the J end lost 2 bases, and 6 bases lay between the germline ends. The CDR3 is CASSDSGDTDTQYF. CDR3 in DNA: TGTGCCAGCAGTGACTCAGGGGACACAGATACGCAGTATTTT.

The V call is TRBV7-9, the J call TRBJ1-2; perhaps TRBD1 as D (6 bases). V lost 4 bases and J lost 11, with 20 bases in between. This CDR3 spans 14 amino acids. Germline loops: CDR1 SEHNR, CDR2 FQNEAQ (reference sequence). CDR3 protein: CASSSRVGDIGYTF. DNA of the CDR3: TGTGCCAGCAGCTCCAGGGTGGGGGACATTGGGTACACCTTC.

J is TRBJ2-3 and V is TRBV15; D is possibly TRBD1 (5 bases). This CDR3 comprises 16 residues. The V end lost 0 bases, the J end lost 3 bases, and 13 bases lay between the germline ends. Per germline, CDR1 LNHNV and CDR2 YYDKDF (reference sequence). Here the CDR3 reads CATSRDQGRATDTQYF. The CDR3 region has the DNA TGTGCCACCAGCAGAGATCAGGGCAGGGCTACAGATACGCAGTATTTT. Full variable domain (missing parts from reference TRBV15 and TRBJ2-3): DAMVIQNPRYQVTQFGKPVTLSCSQTLNHNVMYWYQQKSSQAPKLLFHYYDKDFNNEADTPDNFQSRRPNTSFCFLDIRSPGLGDTAMYLCATSRDQGRATDTQYFGPGTRLTVL.

This clone was seen only a few times. The chain uses TRBV2 and TRBJ2-6; D is unclear. The CDR3 is 17 amino acids. Germline-derived CDR1 and CDR2 are SNHLY and FYNNEI. V lost 6 bases to trimming and J lost 0 bases, with 15 bases between them. The CDR3, as DNA: TGTGCCAGCAGGCTATATGATGGGATCTCTGGGGCCAACGTCCTGACTTTC. This sequence encodes CASRLYDGISGANVLTF.

The chain joins TRBV27 to TRBJ1-2; 7 bases fit TRBD1. Germline V gives CDR1 MNHEY, CDR2 SMNVEV (reference sequence). V dropped 5 bases and J dropped 2; count of bases not matched to a gene: 8. The CDR3 contains 15 residues. This CDR3 is CASSPRGRGNYGYTF. CDR3 coding DNA: TGTGCCAGCAGTCCCCGGGGCAGGGGGAACTATGGCTACACCTTC.

The chain links TRBV19 to TRBJ2-1; TRBD2 might be the D (6 bases). Germline V gene sequence: CDR1 LNHDA, CDR2 SQIVND (reference sequence). The CDR3 has 17 residues. Trimming took 5 bases from V and 5 from J, leaving 22 bases between them. Here the CDR3 reads CASSFRLGPTPHNEQFF. In DNA, the CDR3 is TGTGCCAGTAGTTTTCGACTAGGCCCTACTCCTCACAATGAGCAGTTCTTC.

The chain employs TRBV27 and TRBJ2-7; weak D call: TRBD2 (6 bases). Germline V gene lookup returns CDR1 MNHEY and CDR2 SMNVEV (reference sequence). The CDR3 covers 15 residues. V dropped 7 bases and J dropped 3 bases, with 19 bases sitting between them. The CDR3 spells CASKPRRDQGYEQYF. The CDR3 nucleotides read TGTGCCAGCAAACCCCGGCGGGACCAGGGCTACGAGCAGTACTTC.

The V call is TRBV25-1, the J call TRBJ2-5; 9 bases are a match to TRBD1. The better agreement between TRBJ2-7 and the DNA end casts doubt on the J call. The CDR3 is 14 amino acids. Per the germline V gene, CDR1 is MGHDK and CDR2 is SYGVNS. CDR3 loop: CASRSGTGNYEQYF. In nucleotides, the CDR3 is TGTGCCAGCAGATCCGGGACAGGGAACTACGAGCAGTACTTC.